The present entry profiles one TCR beta chain with its context. It has no known antigen specificity. No base-level quality is on record; no much larger clone is a single base apart. This sample is drawn from a study of T cell repertoires in cytomegalovirus infection (dated by TCRdb to between 2019 and 2020). Looking at the study overall: Donor HLA type was relevant to the analysis, because carriage of CMV infection together with the matching HLA type was indicated by public TCR beta signatures. Here is what the overall study found, with its caveats: In both this cohort and an independent approximately 350-donor cohort, the cumulative frequency of public TCR beta family members distinguished carriers of CMV infection plus the relevant HLA type. The ex vivo response was dominated by HLA-C-restricted CMV-specific TCR beta clonotypes, and the single most frequent clonotype in two of eight donors was supplied by these HLA-C-restricted clonotypes.

From cysteine to phenylalanine, the CDR3 is 15 amino acids long. Of all the DNA, just the CDR3 is kept, 45 bases in frame from base 1. V is reduced by 4 bases and J by 2 bases, leaving a spacing of 15 bases between them. Via the germline V gene, CDR1 is SGHRS and CDR2 YFSETQ. Instrument used: Illumina HiSeq 1500. In TCRdb, the public reads were trimmed at Q25 with fastp and aligned with MiXCR, with productive beta chains retained. Rows are unified per CDR3 protein, each entry keeping the most common DNA and genes. This sample lists 310,000 or so distinct CDR3 sequences; around 10% were detected once. The biggest ten clones account for around 2.4% of the sample.

The source is a human donor in good health (CMV status not recorded). Some clones in this sample may be carry-over from other donors' samples. This receptor chain uses TRBV5-1 and TRBJ2-5; the D gene is perhaps TRBD2, on 6 matching bases. The specimen sequenced was PBMCs. The CDR3 reads as follows: CASSTHGTPQETQYF. The nucleotides are TGCGCCAGCAGCACTCACGGGACTCCGCAAGAGACCCAGTACTTC.